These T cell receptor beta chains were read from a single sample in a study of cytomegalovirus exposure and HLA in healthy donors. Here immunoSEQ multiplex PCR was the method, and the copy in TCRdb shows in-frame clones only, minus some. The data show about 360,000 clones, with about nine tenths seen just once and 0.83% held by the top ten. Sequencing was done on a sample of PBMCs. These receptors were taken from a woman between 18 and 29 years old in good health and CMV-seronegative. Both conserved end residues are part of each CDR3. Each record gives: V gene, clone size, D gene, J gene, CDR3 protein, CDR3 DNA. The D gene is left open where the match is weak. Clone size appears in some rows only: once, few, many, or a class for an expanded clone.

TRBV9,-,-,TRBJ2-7,CASSAGIASSYEQYF,TGTGCCAGCAGCGCCGGGATAGCGAGCTCCTACGAGCAGTACTTC
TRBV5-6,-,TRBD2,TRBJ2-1,CASSLPASGLSYNEQFF,TGTGCCAGCAGCCTGCCGGCTAGCGGGCTTTCCTACAATGAGCAGTTCTTC
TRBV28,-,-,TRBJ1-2,CASSFGTKGYTF,TGTGCCAGCAGTTTTGGTACTAAGGGCTACACCTTC
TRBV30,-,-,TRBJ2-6,CAWRTGRGANVLTF,TGTGCCTGGAGGACAGGGAGGGGGGCCAACGTCCTGACTTTC
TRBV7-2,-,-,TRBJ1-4,CASSLAGGGGRENEKLFF,TGTGCCAGCAGCTTAGCAGGCGGAGGAGGTAGAGAAAATGAAAAACTGTTTTTT
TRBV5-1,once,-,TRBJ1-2,CASQPDINYGYTF,TGCGCCAGTCAACCGGACATAAACTATGGCTACACCTTC
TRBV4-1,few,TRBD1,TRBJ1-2,CASSGPDRGNYGYTF,TGCGCCAGCAGCGGACCGGACAGGGGTAACTATGGCTACACCTTC
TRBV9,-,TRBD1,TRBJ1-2,CASSPRTGTGYGYTF,TGTGCCAGCAGCCCCCGTACCGGGACAGGCTATGGCTACACCTTC
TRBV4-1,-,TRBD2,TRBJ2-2,CASSQLPGGANTGELFF,TGCGCCAGCAGCCAACTACCCGGGGGGGCAAACACCGGGGAGCTGTTTTTT
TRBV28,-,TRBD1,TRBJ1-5,CASSLSRGIYQPQHF,TGTGCCAGCAGTTTATCCAGGGGGATTTATCAGCCCCAGCATTTT
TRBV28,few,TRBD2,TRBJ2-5,CASSPGLAGQTQYF,TGTGCCAGCAGTCCGGGACTAGCTGGGCAGACCCAGTACTTC
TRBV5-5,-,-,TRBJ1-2,CASSKDTTYGYTF,TGTGCCAGCAGCAAGGACACCACCTATGGCTACACCTTC
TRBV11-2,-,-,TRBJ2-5,CASSAKGNYQETQYF,TGTGCCAGCAGCGCCAAGGGGAATTACCAAGAGACCCAGTACTTC
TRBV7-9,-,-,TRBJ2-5,CASSSTPGDQETQYF,TGTGCCAGCAGCTCCACCCCGGGGGACCAAGAGACCCAGTACTTC
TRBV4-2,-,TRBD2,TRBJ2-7,CASSQESLAGYLLSYEQYF,TGTGCCAGCAGCCAAGAGTCCCTAGCGGGATATCTCTTATCCTACGAGCAGTACTTC
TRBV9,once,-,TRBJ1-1,CASSVYMNTEAFF,TGTGCCAGCAGCGTATATATGAACACTGAAGCTTTCTTT
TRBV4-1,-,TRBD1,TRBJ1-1,CASSQGRDSAEAFF,TGCGCCAGCAGCCAAGGGCGGGACAGCGCCGAAGCTTTCTTT
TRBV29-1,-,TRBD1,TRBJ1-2,CSVFPGFDREDFINYGYTF,TGCAGCGTGTTTCCGGGCTTCGACAGGGAGGATTTTATTAACTATGGCTACACCTTC
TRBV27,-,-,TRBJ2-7,CASSLAAGDFFYEQYF,TGTGCCAGCAGTTTAGCCGCCGGGGACTTTTTCTACGAGCAGTACTTC
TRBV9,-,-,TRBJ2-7,CASSVGGDYEQYF,TGTGCCAGCAGCGTAGGGGGGGATTACGAGCAGTACTTC
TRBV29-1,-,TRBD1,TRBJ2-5,CSVEGRQGEETQYF,TGCAGCGTTGAAGGGAGACAGGGGGAAGAGACCCAGTACTTC
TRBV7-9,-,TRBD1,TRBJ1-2,CASSLSFITGQGNGGYTF,TGTGCCAGCAGCTTAAGTTTCATTACGGGACAGGGAAACGGAGGCTACACCTTC
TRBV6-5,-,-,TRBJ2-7,CASKGRGSLYEQYF,TGTGCCAGCAAGGGACGGGGGAGTCTTTACGAGCAGTACTTC
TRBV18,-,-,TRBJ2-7,CASSRDKAYEQYF,TGTGCCAGCTCACGGGACAAGGCTTACGAGCAGTACTTC
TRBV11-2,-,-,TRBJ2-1,CASSSTGGRYNEQFF,TGTGCCAGCAGCTCCACGGGGGGCCGGTACAATGAGCAGTTCTTC
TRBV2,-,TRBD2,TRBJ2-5,CASSGILAASQETQYF,TGTGCCAGCAGTGGAATCCTAGCGGCGAGCCAAGAGACCCAGTACTTC
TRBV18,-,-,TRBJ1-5,CASSTGKGYSNQPQHF,TGTGCCAGCTCGACAGGAAAAGGGTATAGCAATCAGCCCCAGCATTTT
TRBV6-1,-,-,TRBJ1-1,CATPGQNTEAFF,TGTGCCACCCCGGGACAGAACACTGAAGCTTTCTTT
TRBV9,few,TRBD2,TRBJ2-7,CASSVGVAGRDEQYF,TGTGCCAGCAGCGTAGGTGTAGCGGGACGGGACGAGCAGTACTTC
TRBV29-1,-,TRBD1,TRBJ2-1,CSCIGTGGYNEQFF,TGCAGCTGTATTGGGACAGGGGGTTACAATGAGCAGTTCTTC
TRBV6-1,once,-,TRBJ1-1,CASSEARVMNTEAFF,TGTGCCAGCAGTGAAGCACGGGTCATGAACACTGAAGCTTTCTTT
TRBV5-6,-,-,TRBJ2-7,CASSLVGNYEQYF,TGTGCCAGCAGCTTGGTTGGCAACTACGAGCAGTACTTC
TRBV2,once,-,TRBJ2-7,CASSSTYEQYF,TGTGCTAGCAGTTCCACCTACGAGCAGTACTTC
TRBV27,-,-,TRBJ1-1,CASSRGVEAFF,TGTGCCAGCTCTCGGGGGGTTGAAGCTTTCTTT
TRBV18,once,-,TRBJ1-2,CASSLGQLGYTF,TGTGCCAGCTCACTCGGACAGCTCGGCTACACCTTC
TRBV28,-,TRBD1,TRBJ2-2,CASKVGTGDTGELFF,TGTGCCAGCAAAGTGGGGACAGGGGACACCGGGGAGCTGTTTTTT
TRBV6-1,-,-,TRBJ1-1,CASSEAVRGWTEAFF,TGTGCCAGCAGTGAAGCGGTAAGGGGTTGGACTGAAGCTTTCTTT
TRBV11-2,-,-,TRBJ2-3,CASSLAQTGLTDTQYF,TGTGCCAGCAGCTTGGCTCAGACAGGACTCACAGATACGCAGTATTTT
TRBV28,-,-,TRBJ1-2,CASSPTGNYGYTF,TGTGCCAGCAGCCCAACAGGGAACTATGGCTACACCTTC
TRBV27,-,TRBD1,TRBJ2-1,CASSLQGVIHEQFF,TGTGCCAGCAGTTTACAGGGGGTAATCCATGAGCAGTTCTTC
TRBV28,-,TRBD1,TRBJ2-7,CASSLFGQGIGEQYF,TGTGCCAGCAGTTTATTTGGACAGGGGATCGGCGAGCAGTACTTC
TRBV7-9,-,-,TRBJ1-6,CASSSYLGLQNSPLHF,TGTGCCAGCAGCTCTTATTTGGGACTCCAAAATTCACCCCTCCACTTT
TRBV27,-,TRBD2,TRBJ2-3,CASVSGSQRTDTQYF,TGTGCCAGTGTTAGCGGGAGCCAACGCACAGATACGCAGTATTTT
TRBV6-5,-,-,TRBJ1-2,CASSYSGDAYYGYTF,TGTGCCAGCAGTTACTCAGGGGATGCGTACTATGGCTACACCTTC
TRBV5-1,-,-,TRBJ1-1,CASSPGEGRGANTEAFF,TGCGCCAGCAGCCCCGGGGAGGGTAGGGGTGCGAACACTGAAGCTTTCTTT
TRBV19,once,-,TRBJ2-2,CASSWEVNTGELFF,TGTGCCAGTAGTTGGGAGGTGAACACCGGGGAGCTGTTTTTT
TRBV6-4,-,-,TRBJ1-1,CASSEGISGPGDTEAFF,-
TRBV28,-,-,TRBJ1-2,CASSSSTEANYGYTF,TGTGCCAGCAGCTCCTCGACTGAAGCTAACTATGGCTACACCTTC